The 3 T cell receptor beta chains below all came from one sample that was sequenced in a study of cytomegalovirus exposure and HLA in healthy donors. PCR employed 60 Vbeta and 13 Jbeta primers. Sequenced by immunoSEQ multiplex PCR; TCRdb stores in-frame clones only, minus some. The table shows around 150,000 clones, with about 80% occurring only once. What was sequenced was PBMCs. The receptors originated from a man between 40 and 49 years old in good health and CMV-seropositive.

This sequence joins TRBV10-1 and TRBJ2-3; TRBD1 agrees at 8 bases. J was trimmed by 5 bases and V by 3 bases; bases with no gene match: 4. This CDR3 has 14 amino acids. Germline CDR1 and CDR2: WNHNN and SYGVQD (reference sequence). The CDR3 region has the DNA TGCGCCAGCAGTGACGACAGGGGATTAGATACGCAGTATTTT. Protein: CASSDDRGLDTQYF.

The V call is TRBV5-1, the J call TRBJ1-5; D is perhaps TRBD1 (5 bases). The CDR3 totals 15 residues. Germline values: CDR1 SGHRS, CDR2 YFSETQ. The ends were cut back, 0 bases at V and 2 bases at J, with 9 bases in the middle. The CDR3 here is CASSLDPRGNQPQHF. CDR3 bases: TGCGCCAGCAGCTTGGACCCCAGGGGCAATCAGCCCCAGCATTTT.

This clone was seen a few times. This specimen includes other DNA sequences encoding the same CDR3. The chain employs TRBV19 and TRBJ1-1; D is perhaps TRBD1 (5 bases). CDR3 size: 14 residues. The V gene lost 3 bases and the J gene lost 0 bases, with 8 bases spanning the gap. Germline values: CDR1 LNHDA, CDR2 SQIVND (reference sequence). CDR3 coding DNA: TGTGCCAGTAGTATTCCGGGGGTGAACACTGAAGCTTTCTTT. Translating gives CASSIPGVNTEAFF.